Listed here are 31 T cell receptor beta chains from one sample, sequenced in a study of T cell responses to AZD1222 COVID-19 vaccine. Method: immunoSEQ multiplex PCR; TCRdb's copy keeps in-frame clones and lacks some. In the table there are about 150,000 clones, 90% of which are singletons. The sequencing used peripheral blood, collected 28 days after the second AZD1222 dose. These receptors were collected from an adult who received the AZD1222 COVID-19 vaccine.

The chain combines TRBV18 with TRBJ1-5; D uncertain. Trimming cost V 6 bases and J 3 bases, with 12 bases left between them. Germline CDR1 reads KGHSH; CDR2 reads LQKENI. CDR3 length: 14 amino acids. The chain's CDR3 is CASSPSFDNQPQHF. The CDR3, as DNA: TGTGCCAGCTCCCCCAGCTTCGACAATCAGCCCCAGCATTTT.

The CDR3 region has the DNA TGTGCCAGTAGTATAGCCGGGGGGTACGATGGCTACACCTTC. The encoded protein is CASSIAGGYDGYTF. The V and J genes are TRBV19 and TRBJ1-2; tentative D call: TRBD1 (5 bases). Trimming took 1 base from V and 6 from J, leaving 12 bases between them. Germline V gene data show CDR1 as LNHDA and CDR2 as SQIVND (reference sequence). CDR3 length equals 14 residues.

The chain employs TRBV2 and TRBJ1-6, with D unresolved. The CDR3 totals 16 residues. Germline CDR1 reads SNHLY; CDR2 reads FYNNEI. Trimming removed 4 bases from V and 8 bases from J, with 18 bases in between. The CDR3 loop is CASSGLVDPADSPLHF. Written as DNA, the CDR3 is TGTGCCAGCAGTGGGTTGGTCGACCCGGCGGATTCACCCCTCCACTTT.

The chain couples TRBV25-1 to TRBJ2-7; D is tentatively TRBD1 or TRBD2 (5 bases each). Germline CDR1 MGHDK, CDR2 SYGVNS. The CDR3 consists of 14 residues. V was pared by 4 bases and J by 3 bases, with 13 bases between. The CDR3, as DNA: TGTGCCAGCAGTGTCACCGGGGCTCACTACGAGCAGTACTTC. It encodes CASSVTGAHYEQYF.

V usage is TRBV7-9 and J usage is TRBJ2-7; a weak D match, TRBD1 (6 bases). Germline V gene lookup returns CDR1 SEHNR and CDR2 FQNEAQ (reference sequence). V gave up 5 bases and J gave up 3 bases, with 14 bases separating them. The CDR3 is 14 amino acids. CDR3 bases: TGTGCCAGCAGCACCGCGACAGGCTACTACGAGCAGTACTTC. Protein product: CASSTATGYYEQYF.

The chain links TRBV9 to TRBJ2-2; 9 bases agree with TRBD1. V lost 0 bases to trimming and J lost 6 bases; unmatched junction nucleotides: 6. The germline V gene encodes CDR1 SGDLS and CDR2 YYNGEE. The CDR3 sequence is 16 residues long. CDR3 sequence: CASSVVDRGWPGELFF. The CDR3 coding sequence is TGTGCCAGCAGCGTAGTCGACAGGGGGTGGCCCGGGGAGCTGTTTTTT.

The V gene is TRBV25-1, the J gene TRBJ2-7; possibly TRBD1 or TRBD2 for D (5 bases each). With 10 bases removed from V and 4 bases from J, the gap between germline ends came to 14 bases. This CDR3 is 12 amino acids long. Germline loops: CDR1 MGHDK, CDR2 SYGVNS. DNA of the CDR3: TGTGCCACAGGGACGGACCTATACGAGCAGTACTTC. It translates to CATGTDLYEQYF.

This clone was recorded once. The chain links TRBV7-8 to TRBJ1-2; D remains ambiguous. Per germline, CDR1 SGHVS and CDR2 FQNEAQ. V lost 0 bases and J lost 1, with 9 bases in between. This CDR3 region has 15 residues. The CDR3 sequence is CASSLARTVNYGYTF. The CDR3 DNA follows: TGTGCCAGCAGCTTAGCCAGGACGGTTAACTATGGCTACACCTTC.

This chain links TRBV10-3 with TRBJ1-1; no definite D call. This CDR3 spans 14 amino acids. V was trimmed by 4 bases and J by 0 bases, leaving 9 bases between them. Per germline, CDR1 ENHRY and CDR2 SYGVKD. CDR3 loop: CAISGVTLNTEAFF. The CDR3 DNA sequence: TGTGCCATCAGTGGGGTAACACTGAACACTGAAGCTTTCTTT.

The V gene is TRBV5-4, the J gene TRBJ1-1, with D maybe TRBD1 (6 bases). Trimming cost V 3 bases and J 3 bases, with 9 bases left between them. CDR3 length equals 13 residues. The germline gives CDR1 SGHNT, CDR2 YYREEE (reference sequence). CDR3 DNA sequence: TGTGCCAGCAGCTCTACAGGGTACACTGAAGCTTTCTTT. Translation: CASSSTGYTEAFF. Looking up the rest from reference TRBV5-4 and TRBJ1-1 gives the full variable domain: ETGVTQSPTHLIKTRGQQVTLRCSSQSGHNTVSWYQQALGQGPQFIFQYYREEENGRGNFPPRFSGLQFPNYSSELNVNALELDDSALYLCASSSTGYTEAFFGQGTRLTVV.

This chain links TRBV10-3 with TRBJ1-5; 12 bases are shared with TRBD1. The CDR3 contains 16 residues. The germline CDR1 and CDR2 sequences are ENHRY and SYGVKD. Trimming at V came to 6 bases and at J to 6 bases, leaving 9 bases not matched to a gene. CDR3 amino acids: CAIRAGTGGGSQPQHF. Here the CDR3 DNA reads TGTGCCATCAGAGCTGGGACAGGGGGCGGTAGTCAGCCCCAGCATTTT.

The gene calls are TRBV3-1 (or the pseudogene TRBV3-2) and TRBJ1-4, with D perhaps matching TRBD1 (5 bases). The V and J ends lost 4 bases and 8 bases respectively, with 14 bases between them. The germline V gene encodes CDR1 LGHDT and CDR2 YNNKEL (reference sequence). CDR3 length equals 14 residues. CDR3 protein: CASSRGPRREKLFF. The CDR3 DNA reads as TGTGCCAGCAGCCGGGGACCCCGTAGGGAAAAACTGTTTTTT.

The chain links TRBV6-5 to TRBJ1-4; 10 bases map to TRBD1. Unmatched junction bases numbered 8, after V lost 6 bases and J lost 7 bases. The germline CDR1 and CDR2 sequences are MNHEY and SVGAGI. The CDR3 has 15 amino acids. The CDR3 coding sequence is TGTGCCAGCAGCCCCGGGACAGGGGTGGGTGAAAAACTGTTTTTT. The encoded protein is CASSPGTGVGEKLFF.

This chain links TRBV6-1 with TRBJ1-4, with a possible D match to TRBD1 (5 bases). CDR1 is MNHNS and CDR2 is SASEGT in the germline V gene. Trimming took 2 bases from V and 6 from J, leaving 16 bases between them. This CDR3 has 16 amino acids. As DNA, the CDR3 is TGTGCCAGCAGTGAACGGGACTTAGGGACGGATGAAAAACTGTTTTTT. Translated, it gives CASSERDLGTDEKLFF.

J is TRBJ1-5 and V is TRBV19; D call uncertain. Trimming pared 5 bases from V and 6 bases from J, leaving 14 bases between. This CDR3 contains 14 residues. Germline V lookup: CDR1 LNHDA, CDR2 SQIVND (reference sequence). CDR3 region: CASSSGGISQPQHF. The CDR3 DNA follows: TGTGCCAGTAGTTCAGGAGGGATCTCTCAGCCCCAGCATTTT.

The chain uses TRBV11-3 and TRBJ1-1; 8 bases match TRBD1. With V trimmed by 5 bases and J by 3 bases, 11 bases remained unmatched. CDR1 and CDR2 (germline): SGHNT, YENEEA. This CDR3 contains 16 residues. The CDR3 loop is CASSGRQGLVYTEAFF. CDR3 sequence (DNA): TGTGCCAGCAGCGGGCGACAGGGGCTTGTATACACTGAAGCTTTCTTT.

The chain combines TRBV28 with TRBJ2-4, with D possibly TRBD2 on 6 matching bases. Germline V CDR1 and CDR2: MDHEN, SYDVKM. CDR3 size: 15 residues. V was cut by 3 bases and J by 8 bases, with 17 bases left in between. Here the CDR3 reads CASSFLSVAADIQYF. CDR3 nucleotides: TGTGCCAGCAGTTTTCTGTCGGTAGCGGCAGACATTCAGTACTTC.

This clone was detected only once. The chain recombines TRBV19 with TRBJ1-2; a possible D gene is TRBD1 (5 bases). The CDR3 is 15 amino acids. Germline CDR1 LNHDA, CDR2 SQIVND (reference sequence). V lost 0 bases and J 6 bases, leaving 14 bases between the germline ends. The CDR3 nucleotides are TGTGCCAGTAGTATAGATTTATGGGACGTCGATGGCTACACCTTC. This codes for CASSIDLWDVDGYTF.

V usage is TRBV7-8 and J usage is TRBJ1-2; D unresolved. This CDR3 is built from 16 residues. CDR1 is SGHVS, CDR2 FQNEAQ, per germline. The V gene lost 0 bases and the J gene lost 2 bases, with 13 bases spanning the gap. The CDR3 loop reads CASSLAASGSNYGYTF. In DNA, the CDR3 is TGTGCCAGCAGCTTAGCTGCGTCAGGCTCAAACTATGGCTACACCTTC.

This clone showed up just once. The gene calls are TRBV2 and TRBJ2-6, with 8 nucleotides matching TRBD1. Germline trimming cut 6 bases from V and 0 bases from J; bases unmatched to any gene: 13. The CDR3 contains 19 residues. Germline V gives CDR1 SNHLY, CDR2 FYNNEI. The DNA of the CDR3 is TGTGCCAGCAGGACAAGGCCGGGACAGGTGAACTCTGGGGCCAACGTCCTGACTTTC. It specifies CASRTRPGQVNSGANVLTF. Full variable domain (outside the CDR3, taken from reference TRBV2 and TRBJ2-6): EPEVTQTPSHQVTQMGQEVILRCVPISNHLYFYWYRQILGQKVEFLVSFYNNEISEKSEIFDDQFSVERPDGSNFTLKIRSTKLEDSAMYFCASRTRPGQVNSGANVLTFGAGSRLTVL.

The chain is built from TRBV5-1 and TRBJ1-1; D not certain. The CDR3 consists of 15 residues. Germline V gives CDR1 SGHRS, CDR2 YFSETQ. Deletions cut 7 bases from V and 4 bases from J, with 20 bases between. The CDR3 DNA is TGCGCCAGCCGCAGACCAGGTGGGTTCAGCACTGAAGCTTTCTTT. It yields the protein CASRRPGGFSTEAFF. Combining the CDR3 with reference TRBV5-1 and TRBJ1-1 gives the whole variable domain KAGVTQTPRYLIKTRGQQVTLSCSPISGHRSVSWYQQTPGQGLQFLFEYFSETQRNKGNFPGRFSGRQFSNSRSEMNVSTLELGDSALYLCASRRPGGFSTEAFFGQGTRLTVV.

The rearrangement joins TRBV29-1 to TRBJ2-5; the D call may be TRBD1 or TRBD2 (5 bases each). CDR3 size: 13 residues. Germline loops: CDR1 SQVTM, CDR2 ANQGSEA. Deletions cut 2 bases from V and 5 bases from J, with 12 bases between. The CDR3 is CSVETGRQETQYF. CDR3 nucleotides: TGCAGCGTTGAAACGGGACGTCAGGAGACCCAGTACTTC.

This chain connects TRBV11-2 to TRBJ2-7, with D perhaps being TRBD1 or TRBD2 (5 bases each). CDR3 size: 16 residues. V was shortened by 0 bases and J by 6 bases, with 18 bases between the two germline ends. The germline CDR1 and CDR2 sequences are SGHAT and FQNNGV. The CDR3 sequence: CASSLESLGGIGEQYF. CDR3 DNA sequence: TGTGCCAGCAGCTTAGAATCCCTTGGGGGTATTGGCGAGCAGTACTTC. Full variable domain (remainder filled in from reference TRBV11-2 and TRBJ2-7): EAGVAQSPRYKIIEKRQSVAFWCNPISGHATLYWYQQILGQGPKLLIQFQNNGVVDDSQLPKDRFSAERLKGVDSTLKIQPAKLEDSAVYLCASSLESLGGIGEQYFGPGTRLTVT.

The rearrangement uses TRBV12-3 or TRBV12-4 and TRBJ1-1; D remains ambiguous. With 4 bases removed from V and 7 bases from J, the gap between germline ends came to 7 bases. The CDR3 extends over 11 amino acids. CDR3 coding DNA: TGTGCCAGCAGTTCCCGAATTGAAGCTTTCTTT. Protein: CASSSRIEAFF.

V gene TRBV24-1 combines with J gene TRBJ2-3, with D possibly matching TRBD1 (6 bases). This CDR3 comprises 15 residues. Trimming removed 3 bases at V and 6 bases at J, with 15 bases between. Germline V CDR1 and CDR2: KGHDR, SFDVKD. The CDR3 sequence: CATSDEGTGHDTQYF. The CDR3 DNA is TGTGCCACCAGTGATGAGGGTACGGGACACGATACGCAGTATTTT.

This chain links TRBV24-1 with TRBJ2-5; D is possibly TRBD1 (6 bases). CDR1 and CDR2 (germline): KGHDR, SFDVKD. V lost 3 bases to trimming and J lost 5 bases, with 12 bases between them. There are 14 residues in the CDR3. The CDR3 DNA is TGTGCCACCAGTGATACAGGGTTTCGGGAGACCCAGTACTTC. Its protein product is CATSDTGFRETQYF.

This clone has more than one count but fewer than ten. The rearrangement uses TRBV19 and TRBJ2-7; 9 bases agree with TRBD1. CDR1 and CDR2 from the germline V gene are LNHDA and SQIVND (reference sequence). V was pared by 7 bases and J by 4 bases, with 8 bases of the junction left unmatched. The CDR3 sequence is 14 residues long. The CDR3: CASKPRDRAYEQYF. The CDR3 DNA reads as TGTGCCAGTAAACCCCGGGACAGGGCTTACGAGCAGTACTTC.

The chain links TRBV25-1 to TRBJ2-3; tentative D call: TRBD2 (5 bases). The length of the CDR3 is 11 residues. Looked up from germline, CDR1 is MGHDK and CDR2 is SYGVNS. Trimming took 2 bases from V and 8 from J, leaving 5 bases between them. The CDR3 nucleotides are TGTGCCAGCAGTGAAGGAGGTACGCAGTATTTT. This gives the protein CASSEGGTQYF.

This sequence joins TRBV10-2 and TRBJ2-1, with D unresolved. Trimming shortened V by 2 bases and J by 0 bases, and 11 bases separated the two germline ends. The germline V gene encodes CDR1 WSHSY and CDR2 SAAADI. The CDR3 spans 16 residues. The CDR3 sequence: CASSEPTALSYNEQFF. In nucleotides, the CDR3 is TGCGCCAGCAGTGAGCCTACTGCACTCTCCTACAATGAGCAGTTCTTC.

The V gene is TRBV13, the J gene TRBJ2-1; 8 bases map to TRBD2. CDR1 and CDR2 (germline): PRHDT, FYEKMQ (reference sequence). Trimming cost V 8 bases and J 6 bases; bases outside gene matches: 15. The CDR3 contains 16 residues. In nucleotides, the CDR3 is TGTGCCAGCTCCGGACTAGCAGGAAATCTCTTCAATGAGCAGTTCTTC. Residues: CASSGLAGNLFNEQFF.

The V and J genes are TRBV2 and TRBJ1-5; perhaps TRBD1 as D (6 bases). The V end lost 5 bases, the J end lost 1 base, and 15 bases lay between the germline ends. Germline CDR1 and CDR2: SNHLY and FYNNEI. CDR3 size: 16 residues. The DNA for the CDR3 is TGTGCCAGCAGTCAGGGGCCTTTAGGGAGCAATCAGCCCCAGCATTTT. Protein sequence: CASSQGPLGSNQPQHF. Full variable domain (outside the CDR3, taken from reference TRBV2 and TRBJ1-5): EPEVTQTPSHQVTQMGQEVILRCVPISNHLYFYWYRQILGQKVEFLVSFYNNEISEKSEIFDDQFSVERPDGSNFTLKIRSTKLEDSAMYFCASSQGPLGSNQPQHFGDGTRLSIL.